This T cell receptor (beta chain) comes out of a study of regulatory T cells in long-lasting Graves disease. The TCR beta library used iRepertoire HTBI primers with Arm-PCR amplification of CDR3. In TCRdb, the multiplex PCR reads were re-called with MiXCR into one record per CDR3 protein. The profile shows 440,000 or so distinct CDR3 sequences, 15% of them singletons. This clonotype has a count of ten or more. Antigen: not known. Whole-study results and caveats: When disease was persistent, TRBV28, TRBJ1-2 and TRBJ2-5 were the favored segments.

The V end lost 2 bases, the J end lost 8 bases, and 13 bases lay between the germline ends. CDR3 length equals 14 residues. Germline loops: CDR1 LGHNT, CDR2 FRNRAP. Time point in this sample: newly diagnosed GD, antithyroid drugs for less than 3 months. PBMCs were the source of the RNA used for TCR sequencing. EDTA tubes received roughly 9.7 milliliters of drawn peripheral blood. The same sample was also used in a study of T cells in Graves' hyperthyroidism and ophthalmopathy.

This TCR came from a woman younger than 45 with Graves disease. The rearrangement joins TRBV12-5 to TRBJ2-1, with D maybe TRBD1 (6 bases). This sample comprised peripheral blood mononuclear cells (PBMCs), obtained at new diagnosis, from a patient treated with antithyroid drugs. CDR3 sequence reads: CASGLQGRLDEQFF. CDR3 DNA sequence: TGTGCTAGTGGTTTGCAGGGGCGCTTGGATGAGCAGTTCTTC.